What follows are 6 T cell receptor beta chains derived from one specimen sequenced in a study of shared clonotypes between healthy human individuals. Profiling relied on immunoSEQ multiplex PCR, and the TCRdb table lists in-frame clones only, not all of them. Found here are under 2.5 million clones, roughly 90% of them singletons; the top ten hold 0.3% to 0.4%. The sample consisted of naive CD4+ T cells from PBMCs. As to subset: CD45RA+ positively selected. The receptors were gathered from a man between 18 and 29 years old in good health. Some clones in this sample may be carry-over from other donors' samples.

J is TRBJ2-1 and V is TRBV27; D is possibly TRBD1 (6 bases). CDR3 length: 16 residues. V dropped 5 bases and J dropped 10 bases, with 24 bases sitting between them. The germline V gene has CDR1 MNHEY and CDR2 SMNVEV (reference sequence). The CDR3 nucleotides read TGTGCCAGCAGTCAACTAGGACAGCCAGGCGGCCTAGAGCAGTTCTTC. Its protein is CASSQLGQPGGLEQFF.

Concerning this clone itself: The same CDR3 can be traced to other DNA sequences in this sample. The V call is TRBV6-1, the J call TRBJ1-3, with no clear D. Trimming cost V 1 base and J 4 bases, with 2 bases left between them. This CDR3 is 12 amino acids long. In germline, CDR1 is MNHNS, CDR2 SASEGT. CDR3 coding DNA: TGTGCCAGCAGTGAAGTCGGAAACACCATATATTTT. It encodes CASSEVGNTIYF.

The chain combines TRBV6-1 with TRBJ2-7, with 7 bases matching TRBD1. Germline CDR1 is MNHNS and CDR2 is SASEGT. CDR3 length equals 15 residues. The V and J ends lost 2 bases and 4 bases, in that order; junction bases with no gene match: 8. As DNA, the CDR3 is TGTGCCAGCAGTGAATTATACAGGGGTGATTACGAGCAGTACTTC. This gives the protein CASSELYRGDYEQYF.

The V call is TRBV5-1, the J call TRBJ2-3; 9 nucleotides match TRBD2. The V and J ends lost 5 bases and 7 bases, in that order; junction bases with no gene match: 11. CDR1 and CDR2 (germline): SGHRS, YFSETQ. This CDR3 has 15 residues. The DNA for the CDR3 is TGCGCCAGCAGAGATGCGGGAGGGCCTGGGAATACGCAGTATTTT. It yields the protein CASRDAGGPGNTQYF.

The rearrangement joins TRBV19 to TRBJ1-1; D not resolved. Germline assignment: CDR1 LNHDA and CDR2 SQIVND (reference sequence). The CDR3 extends over 14 amino acids. The germline V and J ends were trimmed by 3 bases and 1 base, with 9 bases remaining between them. The CDR3 here is CASSIQHQNTEAFF. In nucleotides, the CDR3 is TGTGCCAGTAGTATTCAGCACCAGAACACTGAAGCTTTCTTT. Based on the CDR3 plus reference TRBV19 and TRBJ1-1, the full variable domain is DGGITQSPKYLFRKEGQNVTLSCEQNLNHDAMYWYRQDPGQGLRLIYYSQIVNDFQKGDIAEGYSVSREKKESFPLTVTSAQKNPTAFYLCASSIQHQNTEAFFGQGTRLTVV.

V gene TRBV4-1 combines with J gene TRBJ2-3, with D unresolved. Germline CDR1 reads MGHRA; CDR2 reads YSYEKL. This CDR3 has 13 residues. Trimming took 1 base from V and 1 from J, leaving 3 bases between them. CDR3 residues: CASSQVGTDTQYF. Written as DNA, the CDR3 is TGCGCCAGCAGCCAAGTTGGCACAGATACGCAGTATTTT.